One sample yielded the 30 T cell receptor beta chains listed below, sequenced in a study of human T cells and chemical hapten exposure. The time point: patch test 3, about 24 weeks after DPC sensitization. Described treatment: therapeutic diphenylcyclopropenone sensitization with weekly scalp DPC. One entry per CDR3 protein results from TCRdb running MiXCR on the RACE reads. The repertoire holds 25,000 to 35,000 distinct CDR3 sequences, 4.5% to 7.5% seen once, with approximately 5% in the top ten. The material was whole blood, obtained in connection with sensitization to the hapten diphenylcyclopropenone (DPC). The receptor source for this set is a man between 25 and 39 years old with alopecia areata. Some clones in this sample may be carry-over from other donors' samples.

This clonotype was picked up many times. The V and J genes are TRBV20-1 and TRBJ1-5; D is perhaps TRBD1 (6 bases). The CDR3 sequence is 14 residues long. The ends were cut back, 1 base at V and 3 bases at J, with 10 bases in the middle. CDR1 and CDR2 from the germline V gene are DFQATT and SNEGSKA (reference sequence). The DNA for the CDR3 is TGCAGTGCTAGAGGCGGACAGTTCAATCAGCCCCAGCATTTT. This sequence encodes CSARGGQFNQPQHF.

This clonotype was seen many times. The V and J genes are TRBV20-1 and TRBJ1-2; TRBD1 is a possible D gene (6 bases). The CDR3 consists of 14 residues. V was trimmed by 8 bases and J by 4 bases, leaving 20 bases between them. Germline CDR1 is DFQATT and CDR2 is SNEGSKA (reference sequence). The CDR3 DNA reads TGCAGTCTGTCGGGGGCAGGGAGCTCCTATGGCTACACCTTC. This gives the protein CSLSGAGSSYGYTF.

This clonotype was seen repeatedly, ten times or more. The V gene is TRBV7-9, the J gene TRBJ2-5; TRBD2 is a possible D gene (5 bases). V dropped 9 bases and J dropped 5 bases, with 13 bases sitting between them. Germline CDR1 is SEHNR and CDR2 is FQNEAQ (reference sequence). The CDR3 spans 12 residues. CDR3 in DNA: TGTGCCAGTGAGGGCCTGCGGGAGACCCAGTACTTC. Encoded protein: CASEGLRETQYF. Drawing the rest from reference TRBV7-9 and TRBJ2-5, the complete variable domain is DTGVSQNPRHKITKRGQNVTFRCDPISEHNRLYWYRQTLGQGPEFLTYFQNEAQLEKSRLLSDRFSAERPKGSFSTLEIQRTEQGDSAMYLCASEGLRETQYFGPGTRLLVL.

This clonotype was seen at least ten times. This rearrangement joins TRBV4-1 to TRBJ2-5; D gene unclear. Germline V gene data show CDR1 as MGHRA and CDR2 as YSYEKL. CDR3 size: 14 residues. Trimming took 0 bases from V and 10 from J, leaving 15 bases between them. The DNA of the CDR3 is TGCGCCAGCAGCCAAGATCAGACTTTGGGGATCCAGTACTTC. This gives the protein CASSQDQTLGIQYF.

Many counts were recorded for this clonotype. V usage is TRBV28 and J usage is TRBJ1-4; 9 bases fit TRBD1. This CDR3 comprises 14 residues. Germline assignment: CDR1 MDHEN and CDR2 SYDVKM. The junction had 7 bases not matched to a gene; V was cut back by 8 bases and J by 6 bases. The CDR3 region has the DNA TGTGCCAGCGGAACAGGGGGCGCTGATGAAAAACTGTTTTTT. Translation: CASGTGGADEKLFF.

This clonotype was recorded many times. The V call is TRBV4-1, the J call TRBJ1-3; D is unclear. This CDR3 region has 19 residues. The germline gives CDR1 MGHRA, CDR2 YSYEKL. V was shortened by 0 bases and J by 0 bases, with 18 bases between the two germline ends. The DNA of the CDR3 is TGCGCCAGCAGCCAAGATTCGGTAGCTGAAGGATTCTCTGGAAACACCATATATTTT. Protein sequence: CASSQDSVAEGFSGNTIYF.

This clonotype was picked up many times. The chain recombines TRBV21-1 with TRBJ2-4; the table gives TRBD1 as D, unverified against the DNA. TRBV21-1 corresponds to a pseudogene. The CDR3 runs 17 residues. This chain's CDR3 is CASSRSSALLAGNIQYF. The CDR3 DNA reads TGTGCCAGCAGTCGTTCTAGCGCCCTTCTCGCGGGAAACATTCAGTACTTC.

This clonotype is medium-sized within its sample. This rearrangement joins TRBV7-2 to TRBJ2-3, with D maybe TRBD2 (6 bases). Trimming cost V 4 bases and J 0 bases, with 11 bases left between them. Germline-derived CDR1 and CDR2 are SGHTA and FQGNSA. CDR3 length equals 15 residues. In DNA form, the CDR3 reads TGTGCCAGCAGCTATATCGGGGGTAGCACAGATACGCAGTATTTT. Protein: CASSYIGGSTDTQYF. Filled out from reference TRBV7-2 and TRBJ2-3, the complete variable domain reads GAGVSQSPSNKVTEKGKDVELRCDPISGHTALYWYRQSLGQGLEFLIYFQGNSAPDKSGLPSDRFSAERTGGSVSTLTIQRTQQEDSAVYLCASSYIGGSTDTQYFGPGTRLTVL.

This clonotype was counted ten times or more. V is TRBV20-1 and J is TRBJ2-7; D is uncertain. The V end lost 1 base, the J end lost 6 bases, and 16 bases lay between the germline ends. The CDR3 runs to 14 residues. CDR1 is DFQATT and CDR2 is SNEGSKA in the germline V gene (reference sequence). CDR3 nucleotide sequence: TGCAGTGCTAGAGGGAATCTTCAGAGGTCCGAGCAGTACTTC. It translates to CSARGNLQRSEQYF.

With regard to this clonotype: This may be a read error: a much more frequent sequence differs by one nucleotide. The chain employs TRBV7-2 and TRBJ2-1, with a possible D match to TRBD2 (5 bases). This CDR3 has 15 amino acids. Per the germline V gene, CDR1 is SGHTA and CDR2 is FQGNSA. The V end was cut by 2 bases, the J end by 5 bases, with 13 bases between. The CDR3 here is CASSLKRTIHNEQFF. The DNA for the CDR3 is TGTGCCAGCAGCTTAAAGCGGACGATCCACAATGAGCAGTTCTTC. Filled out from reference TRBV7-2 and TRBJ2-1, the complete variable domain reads GAGVSQSPSNKVTEKGKDVELRCDPISGHTALYWYRQSLGQGLEFLIYFQGNSAPDKSGLPSDRFSAERTGGSVSTLTIQRTQQEDSAVYLCASSLKRTIHNEQFFGPGTRLTVL.

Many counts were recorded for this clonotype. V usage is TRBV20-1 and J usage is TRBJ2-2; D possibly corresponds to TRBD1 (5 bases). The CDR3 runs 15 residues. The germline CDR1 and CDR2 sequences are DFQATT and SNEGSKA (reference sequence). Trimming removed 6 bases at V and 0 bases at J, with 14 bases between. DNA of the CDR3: TGCAGTGCAAATAGACAGTTCGCGAACACCGGGGAGCTGTTTTTT. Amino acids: CSANRQFANTGELFF.

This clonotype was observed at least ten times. In DNA form, the CDR3 reads TGCGCCAGCAGACCGTCGACAGGATTCACAGATACGCAGTATTTT. Translating it yields CASRPSTGFTDTQYF. This rearrangement joins TRBV5-1 to TRBJ2-3, with D possibly being TRBD1 (6 bases). The germline CDR1 and CDR2 sequences are SGHRS and YFSETQ. Deletions cut 5 bases from V and 2 bases from J, with 15 bases between. The CDR3 contains 15 residues.

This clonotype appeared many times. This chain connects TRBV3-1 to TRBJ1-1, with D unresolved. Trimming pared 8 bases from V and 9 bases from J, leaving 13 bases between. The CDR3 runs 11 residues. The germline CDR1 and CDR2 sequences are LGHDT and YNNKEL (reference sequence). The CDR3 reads CASAGTSQAFF. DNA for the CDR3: TGTGCCAGCGCGGGCACCTCTCAAGCTTTCTTT.

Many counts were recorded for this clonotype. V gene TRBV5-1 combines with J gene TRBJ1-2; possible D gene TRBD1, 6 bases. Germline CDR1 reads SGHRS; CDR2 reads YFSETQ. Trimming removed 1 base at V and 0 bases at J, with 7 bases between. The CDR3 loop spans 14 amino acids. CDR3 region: CASSLRQANYGYTF. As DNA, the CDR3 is TGCGCCAGCAGCTTGAGACAGGCTAACTATGGCTACACCTTC.

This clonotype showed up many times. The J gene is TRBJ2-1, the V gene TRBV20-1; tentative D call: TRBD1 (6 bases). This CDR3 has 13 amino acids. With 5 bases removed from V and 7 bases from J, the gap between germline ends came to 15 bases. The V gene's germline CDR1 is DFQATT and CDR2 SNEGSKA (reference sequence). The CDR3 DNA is TGCAGTGCTGGTGGTGGGGGCCCGAATGAGCAGTTCTTC. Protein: CSAGGGGPNEQFF.

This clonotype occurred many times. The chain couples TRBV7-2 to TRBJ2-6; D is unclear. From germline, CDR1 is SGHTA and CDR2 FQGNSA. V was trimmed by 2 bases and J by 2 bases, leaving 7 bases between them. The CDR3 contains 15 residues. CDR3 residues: CASSLQMAGANVLTF. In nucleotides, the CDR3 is TGTGCCAGCAGCTTACAAATGGCTGGGGCCAACGTCCTGACTTTC.

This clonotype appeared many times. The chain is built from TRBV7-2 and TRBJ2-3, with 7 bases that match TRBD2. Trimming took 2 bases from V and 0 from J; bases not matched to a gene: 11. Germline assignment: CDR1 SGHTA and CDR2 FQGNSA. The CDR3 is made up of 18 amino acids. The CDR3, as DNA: TGTGCCAGCAGCTTAAGCCCAAGGCGGGGGACGAGCACAGATACGCAGTATTTT. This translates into CASSLSPRRGTSTDTQYF.

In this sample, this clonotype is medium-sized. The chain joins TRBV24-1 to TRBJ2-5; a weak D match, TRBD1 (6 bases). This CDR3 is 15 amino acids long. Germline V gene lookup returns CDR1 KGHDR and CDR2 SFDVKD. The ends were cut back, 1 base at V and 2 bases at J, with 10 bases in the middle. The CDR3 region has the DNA TGTGCCACCAGTGATTTATCCGGGACACAAGAGACCCAGTACTTC. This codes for CATSDLSGTQETQYF.

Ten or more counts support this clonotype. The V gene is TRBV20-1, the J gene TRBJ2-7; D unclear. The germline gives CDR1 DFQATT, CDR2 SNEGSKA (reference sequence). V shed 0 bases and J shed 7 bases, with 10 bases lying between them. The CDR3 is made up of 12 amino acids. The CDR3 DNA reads TGCAGTGCTAGAGACGGAGTTAGGGAGCAGTACTTC. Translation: CSARDGVREQYF.

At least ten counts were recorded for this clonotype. Here the CDR3 DNA reads TGTGCCAGCAGTAAAACAGGGGTCGGGGCAGATACGCAGTATTTT. This codes for CASSKTGVGADTQYF. The V and J genes are TRBV2 and TRBJ2-3; 7 nucleotides line up with TRBD1. Germline loops: CDR1 SNHLY, CDR2 FYNNEI. The CDR3 extends over 15 amino acids. With 5 bases clipped from V and 4 bases from J, the junction kept 9 bases outside the gene matches.

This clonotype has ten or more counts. Here the CDR3 reads CASSRTGGGTDTQYF. For the CDR3, the DNA is TGTGCCAGCAGTAGAACAGGGGGCGGGACAGATACGCAGTATTTT. The gene calls are TRBV6-6 and TRBJ2-3; TRBD1 aligns across 9 bases. Unmatched junction bases numbered 6, after V lost 5 bases and J lost 3 bases. Looked up from germline, CDR1 is MNHNY and CDR2 is SVGAGI (reference sequence). This CDR3 region has 15 residues.

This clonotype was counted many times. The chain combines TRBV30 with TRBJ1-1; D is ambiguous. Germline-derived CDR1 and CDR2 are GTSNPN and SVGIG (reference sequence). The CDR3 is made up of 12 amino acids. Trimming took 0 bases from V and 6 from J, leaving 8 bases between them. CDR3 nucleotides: TGTGCCTGGAGTGTAAAGGGTTCTGAAGCTTTCTTT. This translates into CAWSVKGSEAFF.

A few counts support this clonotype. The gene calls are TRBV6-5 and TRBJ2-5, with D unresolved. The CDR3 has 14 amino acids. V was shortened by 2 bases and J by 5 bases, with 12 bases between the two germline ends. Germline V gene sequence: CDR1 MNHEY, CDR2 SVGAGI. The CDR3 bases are TGTGCCAGCAGTTACGGGTTTGGTTCGGAGACCCAGTACTTC. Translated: CASSYGFGSETQYF.

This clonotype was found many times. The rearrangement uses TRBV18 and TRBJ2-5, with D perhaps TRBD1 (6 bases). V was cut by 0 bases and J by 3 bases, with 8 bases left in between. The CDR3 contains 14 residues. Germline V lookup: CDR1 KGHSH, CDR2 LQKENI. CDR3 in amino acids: CASSPPSGEETQYF. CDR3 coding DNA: TGTGCCAGCTCACCACCCTCAGGGGAAGAGACCCAGTACTTC.

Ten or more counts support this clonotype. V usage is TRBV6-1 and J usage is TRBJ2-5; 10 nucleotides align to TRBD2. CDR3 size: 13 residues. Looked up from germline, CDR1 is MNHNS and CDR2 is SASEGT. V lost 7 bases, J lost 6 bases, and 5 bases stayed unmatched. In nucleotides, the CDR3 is TGTGCCAGCACCGAGGGACTAGCGAAGACCCAGTACTTC. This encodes CASTEGLAKTQYF.

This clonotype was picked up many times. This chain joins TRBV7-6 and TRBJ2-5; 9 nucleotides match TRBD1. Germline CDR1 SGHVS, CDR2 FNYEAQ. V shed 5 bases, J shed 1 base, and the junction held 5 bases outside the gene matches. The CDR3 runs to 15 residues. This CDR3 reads CASSPDRGAQETQYF. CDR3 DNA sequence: TGTGCCAGCAGCCCAGACAGGGGGGCCCAAGAGACCCAGTACTTC.

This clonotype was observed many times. The CDR3 DNA reads as TGTGCCAGCACCCGGACCCCAGGGCCCCGACCTAACTATGGCTACACCTTC. It encodes CASTRTPGPRPNYGYTF. J is TRBJ1-2 and V is TRBV21-1. TRBV21-1 represents a pseudogene. CDR3 length equals 17 residues.

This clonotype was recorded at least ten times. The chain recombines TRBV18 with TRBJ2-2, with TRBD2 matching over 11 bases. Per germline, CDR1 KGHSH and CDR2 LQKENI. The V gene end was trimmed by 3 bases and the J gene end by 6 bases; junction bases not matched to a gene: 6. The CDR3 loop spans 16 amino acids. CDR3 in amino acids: CASSPTSGRASGELFF. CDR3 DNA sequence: TGTGCCAGCTCACCCACTAGCGGGAGAGCGTCCGGGGAGCTGTTTTTT.

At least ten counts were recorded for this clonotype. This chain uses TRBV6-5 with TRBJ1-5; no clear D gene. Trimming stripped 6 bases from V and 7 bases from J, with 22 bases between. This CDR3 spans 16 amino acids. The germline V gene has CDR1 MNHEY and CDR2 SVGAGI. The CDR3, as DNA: TGTGCCAGCAGCCCAAGGCCTACGGGAATTGGCCAGCCCCAGCATTTT. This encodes CASSPRPTGIGQPQHF.

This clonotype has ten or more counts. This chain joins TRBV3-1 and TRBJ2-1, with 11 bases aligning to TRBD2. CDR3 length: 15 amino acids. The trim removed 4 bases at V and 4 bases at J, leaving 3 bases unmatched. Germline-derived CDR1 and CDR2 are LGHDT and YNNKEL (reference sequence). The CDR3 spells CASSRRLAGYNEQFF. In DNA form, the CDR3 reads TGTGCCAGCAGCCGTAGACTAGCGGGGTACAATGAGCAGTTCTTC.